This is a list of T cell receptor beta chains from one sample in a study of blood T cell repertoires in COVID-19. The table came from immunoSEQ multiplex PCR; TCRdb's copy has only in-frame clones and leaves some out. This table holds 250,000 to 350,000 clones, 85% to 90% found once. Material for sequencing was PBMCs or T cells enriched from blood (not recorded which). The receptor source for this set is a woman aged 18-29 years who had recovered from COVID-19. Each CDR3 is given with its conserved first and last residue. D genes are given only for firm matches. Clone size is stated in some rows and not others, as once, few, many or a class when expanded.

clone_size	v_call	d_call	j_call	cdr3_aa	cdr3_nt
.	TRBV19	TRBD1	TRBJ1-1	CASSDRGYVPEAFF	TGTGCCAGTTCGGACAGGGGGTATGTTCCTGAAGCTTTCTTT
.	TRBV27	.	TRBJ1-1	CASSLGRGKAFF	TGTGCCAGCAGTTTGGGACGGGGGAAAGCTTTCTTT
.	TRBV19	.	TRBJ2-1	CASSMEQSYNEQFF	TGTGCCAGTAGTATGGAACAGTCTTACAATGAGCAGTTCTTC
.	TRBV27	TRBD1	TRBJ2-7	CASRTGDEQYF	TGTGCCAGCAGAACAGGGGACGAGCAGTACTTC
.	TRBV11-2	TRBD2	TRBJ2-3	CASSSRPPSGGLYTQYF	TGTGCCAGCAGCTCGAGGCCTCCTAGCGGGGGGCTTTATACGCAGTATTTT
.	TRBV28	.	TRBJ1-2	CASSNQGYYGYTF	TGTGCCAGCAGTAATCAGGGGTACTATGGCTACACCTTC
.	TRBV6-5	TRBD2	TRBJ2-2	CASSGLAGGPGELFF	TGTGCCAGCAGCGGACTAGCGGGGGGGCCCGGGGAGCTGTTTTTT
.	TRBV19	TRBD1	TRBJ1-4	CASTTTGTSEKLFF	TGTGCCAGTACGACGACAGGGACGTCTGAAAAACTGTTTTTT
.	TRBV5-1	TRBD1	TRBJ1-1	CASSLGSDRAEAFF	TGCGCCAGCAGCCTGGGGTCGGACAGGGCTGAAGCTTTCTTT
.	TRBV14	.	TRBJ1-1	CASSQDWSGRTEAFF	TGTGCCAGCAGCCAAGATTGGTCGGGTAGGACTGAAGCTTTCTTT
.	TRBV10-3	TRBD1	TRBJ1-2	CAISLTLIGTAWDGYTF	TGTGCCATCAGTTTAACCCTAATCGGGACAGCGTGGGATGGCTACACCTTC
.	TRBV12-5	.	TRBJ2-6	CASLRSGANVLTF	TGTGCTAGTTTGCGCTCTGGGGCCAACGTCCTGACTTTC
.	TRBV6-5	.	TRBJ2-1	CASSYWAGTYNEQFF	TGTGCCAGCAGTTACTGGGCGGGGACCTACAATGAGCAGTTCTTC
once	TRBV27	.	TRBJ1-2	CASSGGPLSTYTF	TGTGCCAGCTCTGGAGGGCCTCTGTCAACGTACACCTTC
.	TRBV10-3	TRBD2	TRBJ2-3	CAISESFGGATDTQYF	TGTGCCATCAGTGAGAGTTTCGGGGGGGCGACAGATACGCAGTATTTT
.	TRBV5-4	TRBD2	TRBJ2-3	CASRSTSSLDTQYF	TGTGCCAGCAGGTCGACTAGCAGCCTAGATACGCAGTATTTT
.	TRBV28	TRBD1	TRBJ1-6	CASSFWDRDNSPLHF	TGTGCCAGCAGTTTTTGGGACAGGGATAATTCACCCCTCCACTTT
.	TRBV29-1	.	TRBJ2-1	CSVAKGIDNEQFF	TGCAGCGTTGCAAAGGGGATCGACAATGAGCAGTTCTTC
.	TRBV3-1/TRBV3-2	.	TRBJ2-7	CASSLISYEQYF	TGTGCCAGCAGCCTTATCTCCTACGAGCAGTACTTC
.	TRBV10-1	TRBD1	TRBJ1-2	CASSSDRGYGYTF	TGCGCCAGCAGTTCGGACAGGGGCTATGGCTACACCTTC
few	TRBV19	.	TRBJ2-3	CASSIAKRDTQYF	TGTGCCAGTAGTATAGCGAAGCGGGATACGCAGTATTTT
.	TRBV7-2	TRBD1	TRBJ1-2	CASSLDLWGQGESGYTF	TGTGCCAGCAGCTTAGATTTATGGGGACAGGGGGAGAGTGGCTACACCTTC
.	TRBV6-5	.	TRBJ1-2	CASSYTERVGYTF	TGTGCCAGCAGTTACACGGAGAGGGTGGGCTACACCTTC
.	TRBV27	TRBD1	TRBJ2-7	CASSFRDRGYEQYF	TGTGCCAGCAGCTTCCGGGACAGGGGGTACGAGCAGTACTTC
.	TRBV20-1	TRBD2	TRBJ2-7	CSASQLAGGPEQYF	TGCAGTGCTAGTCAACTAGCGGGGGGCCCCGAGCAGTACTTC
few	TRBV3-1/TRBV3-2	TRBD2	TRBJ2-7	CASSLGLAGGEEQYF	TGTGCCAGCAGCCTTGGACTAGCGGGCGGTGAGGAGCAGTACTTC
.	TRBV7-8	TRBD2	TRBJ2-1	CASSSLVPSGAGSYNEQFF	TGTGCCAGCAGCTCCCTAGTCCCTAGCGGGGCTGGCTCCTACAATGAGCAGTTCTTC
.	TRBV19	.	TRBJ1-6	CASSFQGGSPLHF	TGTGCCAGTAGTTTCCAGGGAGGCTCACCCCTCCACTTT
.	TRBV27	TRBD1	TRBJ1-1	CASRLQGRGTEAFF	TGTGCCAGCAGGCTACAGGGGAGAGGCACTGAAGCTTTCTTT
.	TRBV12-5	TRBD1	TRBJ2-3	CASDKDRAKGDTQYF	TGTGCTAGTGATAAGGACAGGGCGAAAGGAGATACGCAGTATTTT
.	TRBV18	TRBD2	TRBJ2-7	CASSPPETSGGGEQYF	TGTGCCAGCTCACCACCAGAGACTAGCGGGGGTGGTGAGCAGTACTTC
.	TRBV5-3	.	TRBJ1-4	CARSRIQDGLNEKLFF	TGTGCCAGAAGCCGGATTCAGGATGGTCTTAATGAAAAACTGTTTTTT
.	TRBV18	.	TRBJ1-3	CASSPVPLQDSGNTIYF	TGTGCCAGCTCACCGGTTCCCCTCCAGGACTCTGGAAACACCATATATTTT
.	TRBV7-6	.	TRBJ1-1	CASSLGRGGDPEAFF	TGTGCCAGCAGCTTAGGTCGGGGAGGGGATCCTGAAGCTTTCTTT
.	TRBV7-9	.	TRBJ2-5	CASSLGTVQETQYF	TGTGCCAGCAGCTTAGGGACAGTTCAAGAGACCCAGTACTTC
.	TRBV9	.	TRBJ2-3	CASSVVQAADTQYF	TGTGCCAGCAGCGTAGTCCAGGCTGCAGATACGCAGTATTTT
.	TRBV28	TRBD2	TRBJ2-5	CASRLGGEETQYF	TGTGCCAGCAGACTCGGGGGGGAAGAGACCCAGTACTTC
.	TRBV5-4	TRBD1	TRBJ1-1	CASSSSKQGAGYTEAFF	TGTGCCAGCAGCTCATCGAAACAGGGGGCCGGGTACACTGAAGCTTTCTTT
once	TRBV11-2	TRBD1	TRBJ2-1	CASSLGRTGGDEQFF	TGTGCCAGCAGCTTAGGCCGGACAGGGGGGGATGAGCAGTTCTTC
.	TRBV19	.	TRBJ1-6	CASSILPSGGTYNSPLHF	TGTGCCAGTAGTATACTCCCCTCCGGGGGGACCTATAATTCACCCCTCCACTTT
.	TRBV18	.	TRBJ1-1	CASSPRTAREAFF	TGTGCCAGCTCACCACGGACAGCACGTGAAGCTTTCTTT
.	TRBV6-5	TRBD1	TRBJ1-2	CATLDRAGGYTF	TGTGCCACCTTGGACAGGGCGGGAGGCTACACCTTC
once	TRBV7-9	.	TRBJ2-2	CASSLGQGANTGELFF	TGTGCCAGCAGCTTAGGCCAGGGCGCGAACACCGGGGAGCTGTTTTTT
.	TRBV5-5	TRBD1	TRBJ1-5	CASSLVGTGNQPQHF	TGTGCCAGCAGCTTGGTAGGGACAGGGAATCAGCCCCAGCATTTT
.	TRBV12-5	.	TRBJ2-1	CASGLVRARGSNEQFF	TGTGCTAGTGGTTTGGTACGAGCGCGGGGTTCAAATGAGCAGTTCTTC
.	TRBV23-1	.	TRBJ1-2	CASSQVRAVYTF	TGCGCCAGCAGTCAAGTGCGGGCCGTCTACACCTTC
.	TRBV2	.	TRBJ2-5	CASSEQDQETQYF	TGTGCCAGCAGTGAACAGGACCAAGAGACCCAGTACTTC